This is a list of T cell receptor beta chains from one sample in a study of OX40 agonist ivuxolimab in advanced cancers. The data were produced by immunoSEQ multiplex PCR, yet TCRdb's version contains in-frame clones alone and is incomplete. This table holds 9,500 to 14,000 clones, about 86% found once. The sample here was CD4+ or CD8+ T cells sorted from blood, taken in a trial of the OX40 agonist ivuxolimab. The receptors derive from an adult with an advanced solid tumor such as melanoma, head and neck, liver or kidney cancer. Each CDR3 is given with its conserved first and last residue. Each record gives: V gene, CDR3 length, D gene, J gene, clone size, CDR3 DNA, CDR3 protein. A D gene is named only where the DNA matches it firmly. The listing skips clone size in some rows; elsewhere it reads once, few, many or a size class.

TRBV11-1	14	TRBD2	TRBJ2-3	NA	TGTGCCAGCAGCCCGAGCGGGGTGACAGATACGCAGTATTTT	CASSPSGVTDTQYF
TRBV6-5	16	TRBD1	TRBJ1-2	NA	TGTGCCAGCAGTTACCGCCCCGACGGACAGGGTTATGGCTACACCTTC	CASSYRPDGQGYGYTF
TRBV13	15	NA	TRBJ1-1	NA	TGTGCCAGCAGCTTAGAAGGACAGTCGAACACTGAAGCTTTCTTT	CASSLEGQSNTEAFF
TRBV15	16	TRBD1	TRBJ2-5	NA	TGTGCCACCAGCACGGGACCGGGACAGGGGGTTGAGGGGCAGTACTTC	CATSTGPGQGVEGQYF
TRBV4-1	15	NA	TRBJ2-7	NA	TGCGCCAGCAGCCAAGAGGGATTACAGGGTTACGAGCAGTACTTC	CASSQEGLQGYEQYF
TRBV19	16	NA	TRBJ1-1	NA	TGTGCCAGTAGTATAACAGCCTACTATGAACAGACTGAAGCTTTCTTT	CASSITAYYEQTEAFF
TRBV7-9	15	NA	TRBJ2-1	NA	TGTGCCAGCAGCTCCCGGGACGTACTCTACAATGAGCAGTTCTTC	CASSSRDVLYNEQFF
TRBV5-1	11	NA	TRBJ1-1	NA	TGCGCCAGCAGGCTCGGTACTGAAGCTTTCTTT	CASRLGTEAFF
TRBV6-5	13	TRBD2	TRBJ2-7	once	TGTGCCAGCAGTTACTCGGGACTATACGAGCAGTACTTC	CASSYSGLYEQYF
TRBV5-1	19	TRBD2	TRBJ2-3	NA	TGCGCCAGCAGTTCTACCCTAGCGGGAGGGCCCTTCGGGGCAGATACGCAGTATTTT	CASSSTLAGGPFGADTQYF
TRBV6-5	15	TRBD1	TRBJ2-7	NA	TGTGCCAGCAGTCCCCTGACAGGGAATATCAACGAGCAGTACTTC	CASSPLTGNINEQYF
TRBV15	16	NA	TRBJ2-4	NA	TGTGCCACCAGCAGAGATCGAGGCAGAGGGGGAAACATTCAGTACTTC	CATSRDRGRGGNIQYF
TRBV18	19	NA	TRBJ1-4	NA	TGTGCCAGCTCACCCCTTGTGCAGGGCCCCTTCGCAACTAATGAAAAACTGTTTTTT	CASSPLVQGPFATNEKLFF
TRBV19	13	NA	TRBJ2-7	NA	TGTGCCAGTAGCGAGGGGCGCGGCTACGAGCAGTACTTC	CASSEGRGYEQYF
TRBV27	11	NA	TRBJ2-7	NA	TGTGCCAGCAGTTCTTTCACCGAGCAGTACTTC	CASSSFTEQYF
TRBV30	14	NA	TRBJ1-4	NA	TGTGCCTGGAGTCTTTCCTTGGATAATGAAAAACTGTTTTTT	CAWSLSLDNEKLFF
TRBV6-4	14	NA	TRBJ2-2	once	TGTGCCAGCAGTCTTAACACCTACACCGGGGAGCTGTTTTTT	CASSLNTYTGELFF
TRBV27	15	NA	TRBJ2-5	NA	TGTGCCAGCAGTTTTATCGGGGGCCTACAAGAGACCCAGTACTTC	CASSFIGGLQETQYF
TRBV5-1	15	TRBD1	TRBJ2-1	NA	TGCGCCAGCAGCTATACAGGGGGCTCCTACAATGAGCAGTTCTTC	CASSYTGGSYNEQFF
TRBV2	13	TRBD2	TRBJ2-3	NA	TGTGCCAGCAGGGGAGGGACCCCAGATACGCAGTATTTT	CASRGGTPDTQYF
TRBV27	15	TRBD2	TRBJ2-2	NA	TGTGCCAGCAGTTTAGCTAGCGGGAACACCGGGGAGCTGTTTTTT	CASSLASGNTGELFF
TRBV5-1	14	NA	TRBJ2-5	NA	TGCGCCAGCAGCTTGGCCGGGACGGCGGAGACCCAGTACTTC	CASSLAGTAETQYF
TRBV11-1	15	TRBD2	TRBJ2-1	few	TGTGCCAGCAGCCCTGGACTAGTGTCGCTTAATGAGCAGTTCTTC	CASSPGLVSLNEQFF
TRBV9	15	TRBD1	TRBJ2-7	NA	TGTGCCAGCAGCGTAGGGGGAGACAGGGGCTACGAGCAGTACTTC	CASSVGGDRGYEQYF
TRBV4-1	13	NA	TRBJ2-3	NA	TGCGCCAGCAGCCAAGAACTCACAGATACGCAGTATTTT	CASSQELTDTQYF
TRBV7-9	16	NA	TRBJ2-5	NA	TGTGCCAGCAGCTTGGTGAAGCTAGGATGGCAAGAGACCCAGTACTTC	CASSLVKLGWQETQYF
TRBV28	17	TRBD2	TRBJ2-1	NA	TGTGCCAGCAGTTTACGCCTCGGAGCGGGACCGCAGAATGAGCAGTTCTTC	CASSLRLGAGPQNEQFF
TRBV29-1	12	NA	TRBJ1-2	NA	TGCAGCGTGCCTACCGGGTTCTATGGCTACACCTTC	CSVPTGFYGYTF
TRBV5-4	15	NA	TRBJ1-4	NA	TGTGCCAGCAGCTTCAGGGGCGGGAATAATGAAAAACTGTTTTTT	CASSFRGGNNEKLFF
TRBV28	17	NA	TRBJ2-1	NA	TGTGCCAGCAGTTCTCATGTGACAGAAGCCTCCTACAATGAGCAGTTCTTC	CASSSHVTEASYNEQFF
TRBV27	16	TRBD2	TRBJ2-7	NA	TGTGCCAGCAGTCACCGGGCGGGAGCGGGAGTGGAAGAGCAGTACTTC	CASSHRAGAGVEEQYF
TRBV18	15	NA	TRBJ1-1	NA	TGTGCCAGCTCACTTCTCGGGGGGCTGAACACTGAAGCTTTCTTT	CASSLLGGLNTEAFF
TRBV28	15	NA	TRBJ2-5	once	TGTGCCAGCAGTCACCCGGAGACGGGGGAAGAGACCCAGTACTTC	CASSHPETGEETQYF
TRBV7-6	16	NA	TRBJ1-3	NA	TGTGCCAGCAGCTTAGAGTGGCGGAGCTCTGGAAACACCATATATTTT	CASSLEWRSSGNTIYF
TRBV2	15	TRBD2	TRBJ2-7	NA	TGTGCCAGCAGTCGACTAGCGGGATCGACCTACGAGCAGTACTTC	CASSRLAGSTYEQYF
TRBV7-9	15	NA	TRBJ1-5	NA	TGTGCCAGCAGCTTAGACGGACGTAGCAATCAGCCCCAGCATTTT	CASSLDGRSNQPQHF
TRBV29-1	11	NA	TRBJ2-7	NA	TGCAGCGTTAATCGAGGGTACGAGCAGTACTTC	CSVNRGYEQYF
TRBV4-3	16	TRBD1	TRBJ2-7	once	TGCGCCAGCAGCCAAGAACCGGACAGGGGTAGCTACGAGCAGTACTTC	CASSQEPDRGSYEQYF
TRBV28	14	NA	TRBJ2-5	few	TGTGCCAGCAGTACGGACAGCCTACAAGAGACCCAGTACTTC	CASSTDSLQETQYF
TRBV6-1	15	NA	TRBJ2-7	once	TGTGCCAGCAGTGAATGGCTTGCCGAGAACTACGAGCAGTACTTC	CASSEWLAENYEQYF
TRBV30	11	NA	TRBJ2-7	few	TGTGCCTGGAGTCGGAAGTCCGAGCAGTACTTC	CAWSRKSEQYF
TRBV7-9	14	NA	TRBJ1-6	NA	TGTGCCAGCAGTTATTTAGACGGGGGGCAACCCCTCCACTTT	CASSYLDGGQPLHF
TRBV7-9	12	NA	TRBJ2-3	NA	TGTGCCAGCAGCTCGACCATAGATACGCAGTATTTT	CASSSTIDTQYF
TRBV30	13	NA	TRBJ2-7	NA	TGTGCCTGGAATCTAGGTGAGGGCTACGAGCAGTACTTC	CAWNLGEGYEQYF
TRBV29-1	13	NA	TRBJ2-4	large	TGCAGCGTTGGGGAGGGGGCGCGGAACATTCAGTACTTC	CSVGEGARNIQYF